These 7 T cell receptor beta chains came from one sample sequenced in a study of shared clonotypes between healthy human individuals. The repertoire was sequenced with immunoSEQ multiplex PCR; TCRdb's copy has only in-frame clones and lacks some. This sample has about 820,000 clones, with 92% found just once. Naive CD8 isolation took CD45RO-negative cells positively selected for CCR7 and excluded terminally differentiated effector memory CD45RA+ cells. Sequenced: naive CD8+ T cells sorted from blood. These TCRs come from a man aged 25-45 years in good health.

The rearrangement links TRBV28 to TRBJ2-3; D is ambiguous. The CDR3 spans 15 residues. The germline V gene has CDR1 MDHEN and CDR2 SYDVKM. Deletions cut 5 bases from V and 0 bases from J, with 12 bases between. The CDR3: CASSIALSSTDTQYF. The CDR3 region has the DNA TGTGCCAGCAGTATAGCTTTATCTAGCACAGATACGCAGTATTTT.

The gene calls are TRBV11-3 and TRBJ2-7; 12 bases are a match to TRBD2. This CDR3 spans 16 amino acids. After removal of 4 bases from V and 2 bases from J, the junction contained 6 bases not matched to a gene. Germline V gene lookup returns CDR1 SGHNT and CDR2 YENEEA. For the CDR3, the DNA is TGTGCCAGCAGCTCCGCAGCTAGCGGGAGGGCCTACGAGCAGTACTTC. Encoded protein: CASSSAASGRAYEQYF.

The V call is TRBV9, the J call TRBJ1-1; D gene unclear. There are 15 residues in the CDR3. Germline CDR1 is SGDLS and CDR2 is YYNGEE. Trimming removed 0 bases from V and 0 bases from J, with 9 bases in between. CDR3 coding DNA: TGTGCCAGCAGCGTAGTCGGCAGGATGAACACTGAAGCTTTCTTT. It codes for CASSVVGRMNTEAFF.

This rearrangement joins TRBV2 to TRBJ2-2; 11 bases map to TRBD1. The CDR3 loop spans 16 amino acids. Germline trimming cut 3 bases from V and 6 bases from J; bases unmatched to any gene: 6. Per germline, CDR1 SNHLY and CDR2 FYNNEI. CDR3: CASSEYGQGAAGELFF. The CDR3 DNA reads TGTGCCAGCAGTGAGTACGGACAGGGGGCTGCCGGGGAGCTGTTTTTT.

The V call is TRBV6-6, the J call TRBJ1-2; 7 nucleotides line up with TRBD1. Trimming at V came to 0 bases and at J to 8 bases, leaving 3 bases not matched to a gene. The germline V gene encodes CDR1 MNHNY and CDR2 SVGAGI (reference sequence). The CDR3 runs 13 residues. The CDR3 loop reads CASSYSDRVGYTF. CDR3 sequence (DNA): TGTGCCAGCAGTTACTCCGACAGGGTCGGCTACACCTTC.

The genes are TRBV5-1 and TRBJ2-5; no definite D call. Germline CDR1 is SGHRS and CDR2 is YFSETQ. Trimming pared 2 bases from V and 2 bases from J, leaving 13 bases between. This CDR3 has 15 residues. The CDR3 nucleotides read TGCGCCAGCAGCTTTTTTGGAGTTCCACAAGAGACCCAGTACTTC. Protein product: CASSFFGVPQETQYF.

As for this clone: This CDR3 is also generated by other DNA sequences in the sample. This rearrangement joins TRBV9 to TRBJ1-5, with D unresolved. This CDR3 has 13 residues. With 0 bases removed from V and 2 bases from J, the gap between germline ends came to 3 bases. CDR1 is SGDLS, CDR2 YYNGEE, per germline. The chain's CDR3 is CASSVDGNQPQHF. In DNA, the CDR3 is TGTGCCAGCAGCGTAGATGGCAATCAGCCCCAGCATTTT.